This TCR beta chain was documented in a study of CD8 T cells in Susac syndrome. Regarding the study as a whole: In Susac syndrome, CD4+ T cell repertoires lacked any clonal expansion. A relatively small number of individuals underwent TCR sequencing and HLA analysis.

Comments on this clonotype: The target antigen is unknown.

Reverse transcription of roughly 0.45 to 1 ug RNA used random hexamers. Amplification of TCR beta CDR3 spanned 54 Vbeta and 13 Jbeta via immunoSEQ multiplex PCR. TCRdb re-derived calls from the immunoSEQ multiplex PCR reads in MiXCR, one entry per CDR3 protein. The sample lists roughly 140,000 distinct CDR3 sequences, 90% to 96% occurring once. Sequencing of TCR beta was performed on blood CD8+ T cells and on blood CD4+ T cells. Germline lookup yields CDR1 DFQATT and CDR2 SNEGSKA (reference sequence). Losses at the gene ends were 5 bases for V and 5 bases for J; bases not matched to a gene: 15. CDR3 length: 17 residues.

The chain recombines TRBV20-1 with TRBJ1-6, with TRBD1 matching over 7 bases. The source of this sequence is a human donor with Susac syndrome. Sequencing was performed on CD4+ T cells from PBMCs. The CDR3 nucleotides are TGCAGTGCTCAGAACCTAAGACAGGGTCTGGATAATTCACCCCTCCACTTT. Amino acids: CSAQNLRQGLDNSPLHF.